This T cell receptor beta chain was documented in a study of CD8 T cells in ankylosing spondylitis. General observations from the study: Seemingly distinctive of ankylosing spondylitis blood was a TCR beta motif formed by eight highly homologous variants.

Comment on this clonotype: What it binds is unknown.

Each CDR3 protein is one row after TCRdb ran MiXCR on the 5' RACE reads. The sample includes about 800,000 distinct CDR3 sequences, roughly 10% of them seen just once. Sequences were obtained from blood, either unsorted or a sorted T cell fraction (not recorded which). The sequence was obtained from a male donor with ankylosing spondylitis.

The CDR3 protein is CASSVGSTSGQETQYF. CDR3 in DNA: TGTGCCAGCAGCGTAGGCTCAACTAGCGGCCAAGAGACCCAGTACTTC. The chain links TRBV9 to TRBJ2-5, with 8 bases that match TRBD2. This CDR3 has 16 residues. The germline gives CDR1 SGDLS, CDR2 YYNGEE. Trimming cost V 0 bases and J 1 base; bases outside gene matches: 5.